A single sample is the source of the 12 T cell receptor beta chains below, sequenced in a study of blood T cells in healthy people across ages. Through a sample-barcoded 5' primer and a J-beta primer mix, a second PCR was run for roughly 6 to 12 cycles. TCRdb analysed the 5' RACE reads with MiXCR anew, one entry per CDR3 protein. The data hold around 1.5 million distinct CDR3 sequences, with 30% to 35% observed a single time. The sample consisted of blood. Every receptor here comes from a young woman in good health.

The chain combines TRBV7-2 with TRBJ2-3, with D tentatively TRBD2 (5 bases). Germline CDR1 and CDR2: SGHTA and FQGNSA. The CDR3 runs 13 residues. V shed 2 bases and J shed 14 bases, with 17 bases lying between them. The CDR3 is CASSLRLAPLLYF. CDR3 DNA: TGTGCCAGCAGCTTACGGCTAGCCCCCCTTCTGTATTTT.

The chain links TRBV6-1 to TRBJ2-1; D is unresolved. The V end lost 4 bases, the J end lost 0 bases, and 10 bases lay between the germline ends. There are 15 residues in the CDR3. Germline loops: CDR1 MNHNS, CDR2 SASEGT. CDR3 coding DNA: TGTGCCAGCAGTGTCGCGGCGAGCTCCTACAATGAGCAGTTCTTC. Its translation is CASSVAASSYNEQFF.

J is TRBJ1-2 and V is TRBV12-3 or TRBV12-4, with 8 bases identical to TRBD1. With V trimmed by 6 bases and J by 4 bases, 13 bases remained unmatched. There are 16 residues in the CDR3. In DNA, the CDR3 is TGTGCCAGCAGCTCTATGGACAGGGCCCTATCCTATGGCTACACCTTC. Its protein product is CASSSMDRALSYGYTF.

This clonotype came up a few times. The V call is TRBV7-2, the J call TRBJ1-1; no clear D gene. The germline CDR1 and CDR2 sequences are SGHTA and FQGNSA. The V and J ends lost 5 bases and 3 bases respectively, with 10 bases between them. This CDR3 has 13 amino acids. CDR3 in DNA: TGTGCCAGCAGCCTTCGTTGGGACACTGAAGCTTTCTTT. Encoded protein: CASSLRWDTEAFF. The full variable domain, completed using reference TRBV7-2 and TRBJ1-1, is GAGVSQSPSNKVTEKGKDVELRCDPISGHTALYWYRQSLGQGLEFLIYFQGNSAPDKSGLPSDRFSAERTGGSVSTLTIQRTQQEDSAVYLCASSLRWDTEAFFGQGTRLTVV.

The CDR3 spells CAWRSGRGGHCEQYF. The CDR3, as DNA: TGTGCCTGGAGAAGCGGGAGGGGGGGGCACTGCGAGCAGTACTTC. J is TRBJ2-7 and V is TRBV30; TRBD2 agrees at 10 bases. The V and J ends lost 3 bases and 6 bases, in that order; junction bases with no gene match: 11. Germline V gene lookup returns CDR1 GTSNPN and CDR2 SVGIG (reference sequence). This CDR3 has 15 amino acids.

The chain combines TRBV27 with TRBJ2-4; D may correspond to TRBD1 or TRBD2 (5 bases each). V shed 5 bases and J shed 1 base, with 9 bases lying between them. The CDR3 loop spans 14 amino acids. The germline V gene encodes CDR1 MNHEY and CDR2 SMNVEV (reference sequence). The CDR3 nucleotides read TGTGCCAGCAGTCCCGGGGCTGCCAAAAACATTCAGTACTTC. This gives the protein CASSPGAAKNIQYF.

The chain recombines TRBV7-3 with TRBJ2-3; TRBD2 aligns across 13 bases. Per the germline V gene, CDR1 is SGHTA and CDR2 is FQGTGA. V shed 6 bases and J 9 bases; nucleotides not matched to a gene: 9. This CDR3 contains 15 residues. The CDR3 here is CASSSGLAGPFTQYF. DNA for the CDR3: TGTGCCAGCAGTTCGGGACTAGCGGGACCATTCACGCAGTATTTT.

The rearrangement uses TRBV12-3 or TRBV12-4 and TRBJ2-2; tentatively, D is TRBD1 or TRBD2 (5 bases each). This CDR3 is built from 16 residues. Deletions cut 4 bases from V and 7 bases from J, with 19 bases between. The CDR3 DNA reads TGTGCCAGCAGTTACCAGGATGGGACCATAAGCGGGGAGCTGTTTTTT. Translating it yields CASSYQDGTISGELFF.

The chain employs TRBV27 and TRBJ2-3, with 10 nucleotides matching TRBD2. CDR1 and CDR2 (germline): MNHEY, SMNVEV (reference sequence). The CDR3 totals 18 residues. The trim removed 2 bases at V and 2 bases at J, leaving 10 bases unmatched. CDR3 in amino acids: CASSLRGLASPFTDTQYF. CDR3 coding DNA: TGTGCCAGCAGTTTAAGGGGACTAGCGTCCCCTTTCACAGATACGCAGTATTTT.

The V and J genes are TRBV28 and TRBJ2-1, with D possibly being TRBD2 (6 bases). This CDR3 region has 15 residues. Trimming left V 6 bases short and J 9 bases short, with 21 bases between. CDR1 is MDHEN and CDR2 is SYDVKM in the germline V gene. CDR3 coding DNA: TGTGCCAGCAGCACCGGCGGGACCCGGGTAGGTGAGCAGTTCTTC. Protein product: CASSTGGTRVGEQFF.

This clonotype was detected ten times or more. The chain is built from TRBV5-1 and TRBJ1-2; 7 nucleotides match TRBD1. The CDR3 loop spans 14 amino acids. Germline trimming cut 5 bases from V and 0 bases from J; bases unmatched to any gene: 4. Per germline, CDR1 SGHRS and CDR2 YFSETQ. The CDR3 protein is CASRPGTANYGYTF. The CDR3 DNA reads TGCGCCAGCAGACCTGGGACAGCTAACTATGGCTACACCTTC.

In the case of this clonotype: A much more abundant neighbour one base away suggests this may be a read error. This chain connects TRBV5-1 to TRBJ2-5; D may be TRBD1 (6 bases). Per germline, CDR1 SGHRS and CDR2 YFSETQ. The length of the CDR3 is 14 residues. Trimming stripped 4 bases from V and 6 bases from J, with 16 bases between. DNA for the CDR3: TGCGCCAGCAGCGATACAGGGTCTCGGAAGACCCAGTACTTC. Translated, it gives CASSDTGSRKTQYF.